This T cell receptor (beta chain) is from a study of blood T cell repertoires in COVID-19. This clone was recorded a few times. Here immunoSEQ multiplex PCR was the method, and the copy in TCRdb shows in-frame clones only, minus some. The data contain 450,000 to 500,000 clones, approximately 85% of them seen just once; the ten biggest clones take up 3.2%. CDR1 and CDR2 from the germline V gene are MNHEY and SVGAGI. The CDR3 consists of 13 residues. V lost 8 bases and J lost 7, with 17 bases in between. The sequence was obtained from a human donor in a cohort sampled during active COVID-19. The chain recombines TRBV6-5 with TRBJ1-1, with D perhaps TRBD1 (6 bases). The sample was peripheral blood. CDR3 in amino acids: CASGGQSAGEAFF. DNA for the CDR3: TGTGCCAGCGGAGGACAGTCGGCCGGTGAAGCTTTCTTT.